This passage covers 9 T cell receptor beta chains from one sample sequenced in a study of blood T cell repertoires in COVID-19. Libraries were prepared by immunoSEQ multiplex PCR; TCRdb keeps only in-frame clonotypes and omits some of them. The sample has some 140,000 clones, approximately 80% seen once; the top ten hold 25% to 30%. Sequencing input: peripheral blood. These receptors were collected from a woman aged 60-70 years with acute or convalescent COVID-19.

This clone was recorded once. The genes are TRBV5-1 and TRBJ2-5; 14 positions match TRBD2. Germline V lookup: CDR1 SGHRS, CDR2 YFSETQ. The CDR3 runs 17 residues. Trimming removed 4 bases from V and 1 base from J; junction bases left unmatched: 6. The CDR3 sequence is CASSIIGLAGGQETQYF. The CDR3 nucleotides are TGCGCCAGCAGCATAATCGGACTAGCGGGGGGCCAAGAGACCCAGTACTTC.

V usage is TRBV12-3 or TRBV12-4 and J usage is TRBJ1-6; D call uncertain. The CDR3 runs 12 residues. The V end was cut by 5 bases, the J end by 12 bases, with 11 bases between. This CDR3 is CASSNERGPLHF. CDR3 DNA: TGTGCCAGCAGTAATGAAAGAGGACCCCTCCACTTT.

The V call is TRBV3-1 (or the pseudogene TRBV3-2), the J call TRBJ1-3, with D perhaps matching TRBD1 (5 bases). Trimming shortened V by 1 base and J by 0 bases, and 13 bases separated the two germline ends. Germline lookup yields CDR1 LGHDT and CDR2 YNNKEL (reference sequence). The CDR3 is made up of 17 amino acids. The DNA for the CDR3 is TGTGCCAGCAGCCAAGCCCCCCGTAGGGGCTCTGGAAACACCATATATTTT. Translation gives CASSQAPRRGSGNTIYF.

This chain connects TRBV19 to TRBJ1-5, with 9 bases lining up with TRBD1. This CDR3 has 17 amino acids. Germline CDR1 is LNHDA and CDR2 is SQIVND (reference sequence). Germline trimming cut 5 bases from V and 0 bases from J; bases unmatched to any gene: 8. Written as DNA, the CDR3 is TGTGCCAGTAGTCGAACAGGGGGCACGAATAGCAATCAGCCCCAGCATTTT. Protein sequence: CASSRTGGTNSNQPQHF.

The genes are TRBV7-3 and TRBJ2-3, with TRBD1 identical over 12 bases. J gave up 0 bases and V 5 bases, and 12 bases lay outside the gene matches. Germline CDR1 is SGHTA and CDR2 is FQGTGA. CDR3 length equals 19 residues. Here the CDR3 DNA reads TGTGCCAGCAGCCCATGGGGGACAGGGGGCCAAAGAAGCACAGATACGCAGTATTTT. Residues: CASSPWGTGGQRSTDTQYF.

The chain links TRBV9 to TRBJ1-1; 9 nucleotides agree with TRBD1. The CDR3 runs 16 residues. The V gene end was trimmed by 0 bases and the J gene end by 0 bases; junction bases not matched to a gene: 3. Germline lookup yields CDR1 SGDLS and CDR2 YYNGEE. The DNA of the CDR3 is TGTGCCAGCAGCGTAGTGGACAGGGGCATGAACACTGAAGCTTTCTTT. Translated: CASSVVDRGMNTEAFF.

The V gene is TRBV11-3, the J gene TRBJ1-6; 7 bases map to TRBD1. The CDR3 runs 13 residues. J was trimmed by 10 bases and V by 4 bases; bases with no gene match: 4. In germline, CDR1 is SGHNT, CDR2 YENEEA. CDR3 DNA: TGTGCCAGCAGCTCATCGGGACAGTCACCCCTCCACTTT. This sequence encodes CASSSSGQSPLHF.

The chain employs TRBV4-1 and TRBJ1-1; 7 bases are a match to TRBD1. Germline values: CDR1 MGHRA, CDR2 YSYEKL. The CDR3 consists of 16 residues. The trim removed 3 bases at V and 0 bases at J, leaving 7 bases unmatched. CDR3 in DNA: TGCGCCAGCAGCCATGGGACAGCGCTACTGAACACTGAAGCTTTCTTT. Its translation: CASSHGTALLNTEAFF.

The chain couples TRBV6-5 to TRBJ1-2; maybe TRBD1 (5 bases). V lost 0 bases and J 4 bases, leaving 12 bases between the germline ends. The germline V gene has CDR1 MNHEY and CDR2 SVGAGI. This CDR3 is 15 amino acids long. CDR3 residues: CASSYSIGGIYGYTF. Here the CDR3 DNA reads TGTGCCAGCAGTTACTCGATCGGGGGTATCTATGGCTACACCTTC.